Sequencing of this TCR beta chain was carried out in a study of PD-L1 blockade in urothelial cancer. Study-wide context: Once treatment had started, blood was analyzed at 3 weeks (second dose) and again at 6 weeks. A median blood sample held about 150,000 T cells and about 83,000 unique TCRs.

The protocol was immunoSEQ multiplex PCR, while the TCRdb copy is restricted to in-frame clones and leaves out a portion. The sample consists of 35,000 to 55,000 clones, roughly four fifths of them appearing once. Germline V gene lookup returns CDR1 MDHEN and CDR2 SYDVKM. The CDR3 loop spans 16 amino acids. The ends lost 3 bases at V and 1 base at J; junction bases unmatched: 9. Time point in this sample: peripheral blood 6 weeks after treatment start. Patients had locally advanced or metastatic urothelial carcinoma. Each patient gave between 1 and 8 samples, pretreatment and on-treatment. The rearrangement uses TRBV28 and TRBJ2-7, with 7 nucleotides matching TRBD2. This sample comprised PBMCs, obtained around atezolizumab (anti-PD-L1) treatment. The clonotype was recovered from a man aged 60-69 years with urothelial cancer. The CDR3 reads CASSFSLAQLSYEQYF. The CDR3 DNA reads TGTGCCAGCAGTTTTTCACTAGCGCAATTATCCTACGAGCAGTACTTC.